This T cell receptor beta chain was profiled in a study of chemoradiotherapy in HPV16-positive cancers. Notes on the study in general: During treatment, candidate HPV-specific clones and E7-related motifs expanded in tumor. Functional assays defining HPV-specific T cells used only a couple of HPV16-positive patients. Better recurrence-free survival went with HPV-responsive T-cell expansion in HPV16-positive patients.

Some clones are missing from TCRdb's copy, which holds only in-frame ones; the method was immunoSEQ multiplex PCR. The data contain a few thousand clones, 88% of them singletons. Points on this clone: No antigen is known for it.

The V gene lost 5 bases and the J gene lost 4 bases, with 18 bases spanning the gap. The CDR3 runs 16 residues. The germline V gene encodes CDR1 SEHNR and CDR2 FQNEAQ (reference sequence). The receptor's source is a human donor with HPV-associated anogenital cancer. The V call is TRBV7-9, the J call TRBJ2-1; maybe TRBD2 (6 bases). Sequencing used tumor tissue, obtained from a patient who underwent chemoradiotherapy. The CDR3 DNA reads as TGTGCCAGCAGCGCAATGGGGGGAAAAACTTACAATGAGCAGTTCTTC. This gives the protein CASSAMGGKTYNEQFF.